A single sample gave rise to the 12 T cell receptor beta chains below, sequenced in a study of vaccination and CD4 T cells after COVID-19. These receptors have no known antigen. The treatment here: roughly 11-day PBMC culture with coronavirus spike peptide pools or control peptides (ViraFEST assay). CD4+ T cells that had been cultured provided DNA sequenced with the Oncomine TCR Beta short-read assay. TCRdb redid the calling of the PCR reads with MiXCR, one entry per CDR3 protein. The sample has around 15,000 distinct CDR3 sequences; roughly 74% are singletons. Source material: CD4+ T cells from blood, cultured in vitro. The origin of the receptors is a human donor who had recovered from COVID-19.

The rearrangement joins TRBV20-1 to TRBJ2-7, with 7 bases matching TRBD2. Germline values: CDR1 DFQATT, CDR2 SNEGSKA (reference sequence). V was clipped by 0 bases and J by 3 bases; unmatched bases: 8. This CDR3 region has 15 residues. This CDR3 is CSAREVGGGYYEQYF. The DNA for the CDR3 is TGCAGTGCTAGAGAGGTTGGGGGAGGGTACTACGAGCAGTACTTC.

V gene TRBV29-1 combines with J gene TRBJ2-2, with D possibly TRBD2 on 5 matching bases. CDR3 size: 14 residues. V dropped 7 bases and J dropped 1 base, with 13 bases sitting between them. Germline CDR1 and CDR2: SQVTM and ANQGSEA. CDR3 residues: CSATRERNTGELFF. The CDR3 nucleotides read TGCAGCGCCACTAGGGAGCGGAACACCGGGGAGCTGTTTTTT.

V usage is TRBV2 and J usage is TRBJ1-2, with D possibly matching TRBD1 (5 bases). This CDR3 spans 14 amino acids. Germline V gene sequence: CDR1 SNHLY, CDR2 FYNNEI. The V end lost 3 bases, the J end lost 4 bases, and 12 bases lay between the germline ends. CDR3: CASSEEQGGYGYTF. The CDR3 nucleotides are TGTGCCAGCAGTGAGGAGCAGGGAGGCTATGGCTACACCTTC.

The chain is built from TRBV6-5 and TRBJ2-7; D not certain. CDR3 length equals 14 residues. Germline CDR1 reads MNHEY; CDR2 reads SVGAGI. V lost 2 bases and J lost 3, with 11 bases in between. CDR3 in amino acids: CASSYKWRDYEQYF. Written as DNA, the CDR3 is TGTGCCAGCAGTTACAAGTGGAGAGACTACGAGCAGTACTTC.

This chain links TRBV28 with TRBJ1-1; possible D gene TRBD1, 6 bases. Per the germline V gene, CDR1 is MDHEN and CDR2 is SYDVKM. The length of the CDR3 is 16 residues. With 5 bases removed from V and 4 bases from J, the gap between germline ends came to 20 bases. CDR3 residues: CASSRPRGGGSTEAFF. The CDR3 DNA sequence: TGTGCCAGCAGTCGCCCTAGGGGGGGCGGCAGCACTGAAGCTTTCTTT. The variable domain in full, completed from reference TRBV28 and TRBJ1-1, reads DVKVTQSSRYLVKRTGEKVFLECVQDMDHENMFWYRQDPGLGLRLIYFSYDVKMKEKGDIPEGYSVSREKKERFSLILESASTNQTSMYLCASSRPRGGGSTEAFFGQGTRLTVV.

The V gene is TRBV12-3 or TRBV12-4, the J gene TRBJ2-2, with 9 bases fitting TRBD2. V was pared by 6 bases and J by 5 bases, with 7 bases of the junction left unmatched. The CDR3 has 15 amino acids. CDR3 sequence (DNA): TGTGCCAGCAGACCGGGACTAGCTGGTACCGGGGAGCTGTTTTTT. Amino acids: CASRPGLAGTGELFF.

The table lists this clonotype with a count of one. The rearrangement links TRBV7-8 to TRBJ2-7; 12 bases align to TRBD2. Germline loops: CDR1 SGHVS, CDR2 FQNEAQ. CDR3 size: 16 residues. The V segment lost 8 bases and the J segment 4 bases; nucleotides outside the gene matches: 12. For the CDR3, the DNA is TGTGCCAGCGGGAATAGACGACTAGCGGGAGTATACGAGCAGTACTTC. Protein product: CASGNRRLAGVYEQYF.

The count of this clonotype is one. The chain joins TRBV20-1 to TRBJ2-7; D might be TRBD1 (6 bases). Germline V gene data show CDR1 as DFQATT and CDR2 as SNEGSKA (reference sequence). V was cut by 1 base and J by 6 bases, with 13 bases left in between. This CDR3 has 13 amino acids. The CDR3 sequence: CSARVPRGSEQYF. For the CDR3, the DNA is TGCAGTGCTAGAGTCCCCAGGGGCTCCGAGCAGTACTTC.

This clonotype was seen a single time. The rearrangement links TRBV7-2 to TRBJ1-1; D is unclear. The CDR3 length is 17 residues. The germline V and J ends were trimmed by 0 bases and 2 bases, with 16 bases remaining between them. Germline-derived CDR1 and CDR2 are SGHTA and FQGNSA. Written as DNA, the CDR3 is TGTGCCAGCAGCTTAGCGGCTCGAGGCAGGCTTAACACTGAAGCTTTCTTT. It specifies CASSLAARGRLNTEAFF.

V is TRBV7-7 and J is TRBJ1-5, with unresolved D. Germline loops: CDR1 SSHAT, CDR2 FNYEAQ (reference sequence). V lost 5 bases to trimming and J lost 0 bases, with 11 bases between them. The CDR3 extends over 15 amino acids. CDR3 residues: CASSPVGYSNQPQHF. In DNA form, the CDR3 reads TGTGCCAGCAGCCCGGTCGGGTATAGCAATCAGCCCCAGCATTTT.

The gene calls are TRBV6-2 or TRBV6-3 and TRBJ2-7; the match to TRBD2 covers 12 bases. CDR1 is MNHEY, CDR2 SVGEGT, per germline. The CDR3 is made up of 13 amino acids. J was trimmed by 2 bases and V by 9 bases; bases with no gene match: 2. In nucleotides, the CDR3 is TGTGCCAGTAGGACTAGCGGGGCCTACGAGCAGTACTTC. Its protein product is CASRTSGAYEQYF.

In DNA, the CDR3 is TGTGCCAGCCGGTTTGCTGCCCGCTATGGCTACACCTTC. It specifies CASRFAARYGYTF. This rearrangement joins TRBV19 to TRBJ1-2; no clear D. The germline CDR1 and CDR2 sequences are LNHDA and SQIVND (reference sequence). V lost 9 bases and J 4 bases, leaving 15 bases between the germline ends. This CDR3 spans 13 amino acids.